Included here is one T cell receptor (beta chain) sequence, with context. No antigen is known for it. The primer mix had 60 Vbeta and 13 Jbeta primers. The assay was immunoSEQ multiplex PCR, and TCRdb's table has in-frame clones only and misses some. The table lists hundreds of thousands of clones, roughly 79% of them singletons. This specimen belongs to a study of cytomegalovirus exposure and HLA in healthy donors. Study context: HLA-typed donors were the source of about 85 million unique TCRs held in an early data release.

This CDR3 has 15 amino acids. Germline V lookup: CDR1 LNHNV, CDR2 YYDKDF (reference sequence). Trimming removed 2 bases from V and 3 bases from J; junction bases left unmatched: 6. Notes on the study in general: In the analysis, some V segments, TRBV6-2 and TRBV6-3 included, were excluded as indistinguishable.

Material: PBMCs. The source is a young man in good health and CMV-seronegative. V usage is TRBV15 and J usage is TRBJ1-2, with 7 bases that match TRBD1. The CDR3 here is CATSRPLTGYYGYTF. For the CDR3, the DNA is TGTGCCACCAGCAGACCCTTGACAGGGTACTATGGCTACACCTTC.